The next 32 T cell receptor beta chains were all read from a single sample in a study of T cells after posttransplantation cyclophosphamide. Cyclophosphamide on days +3 and +4 followed busulfan-fludarabine conditioning and a marrow graft. TCRdb's copy holds only in-frame clones and misses some; the assay was immunoSEQ multiplex PCR. The profile shows over 9,000 clones, roughly 80% of them singletons. This specimen consisted of PBMCs, obtained after allogeneic stem cell transplant with posttransplant cyclophosphamide. The receptors come from a female patient aged 45 to 65 who received an allogeneic stem cell transplant from a related donor, was CMV-positive, and had no GVHD. Part of the T cell pool may stem from the graft donor.

J is TRBJ2-7 and V is TRBV15; 7 bases map to TRBD2. The V and J ends lost 1 base and 3 bases, in that order; junction bases with no gene match: 3. The germline V gene encodes CDR1 LNHNV and CDR2 YYDKDF (reference sequence). This CDR3 contains 14 residues. The CDR3 sequence: CATSRVWGGYEQYF. The CDR3 region has the DNA TGTGCCACCAGCAGAGTGTGGGGGGGCTACGAGCAGTACTTC.

The chain carries TRBV6-6 and TRBJ1-2; 9 bases match TRBD1. Germline trimming cut 6 bases from V and 3 bases from J; bases unmatched to any gene: 5. Germline-derived CDR1 and CDR2 are MNHNY and SVGAGI (reference sequence). This CDR3 spans 14 amino acids. The CDR3 DNA is TGTGCCAGCAGGGTCGGGGACAGGGACTATGGCTACACCTTC. It codes for CASRVGDRDYGYTF.

V is TRBV7-2 and J is TRBJ2-5, with D uncertain. The ends were cut back, 5 bases at V and 6 bases at J, with 13 bases in the middle. The CDR3 extends over 13 amino acids. Germline lookup yields CDR1 SGHTA and CDR2 FQGNSA. The DNA for the CDR3 is TGTGCCAGCAGCCCCTGGTCGCGTCAGACCCAGTACTTC. As protein: CASSPWSRQTQYF. The complete variable domain, with remaining parts taken from reference TRBV7-2 and TRBJ2-5, reads GAGVSQSPSNKVTEKGKDVELRCDPISGHTALYWYRQSLGQGLEFLIYFQGNSAPDKSGLPSDRFSAERTGGSVSTLTIQRTQQEDSAVYLCASSPWSRQTQYFGPGTRLLVL.

V and J are TRBV21-1 and TRBJ2-5; the D call TRBD2 from the table was never checked on the DNA. TRBV21-1 is tagged as a pseudogene. The CDR3 totals 15 residues. DNA for the CDR3: TGTGCCAGCAGCAAAGCGCGATTATCACAAGAGACCCAGTACTTC. This codes for CASSKARLSQETQYF.

The chain has TRBV7-2 and TRBJ2-6, with 7 positions matching TRBD2. This CDR3 is built from 16 residues. Per germline, CDR1 SGHTA and CDR2 FQGNSA. The ends lost 2 bases at V and 3 bases at J; junction bases unmatched: 4. The chain's CDR3 is CASSLQRGSGANVLTF. The DNA of the CDR3 is TGTGCCAGCAGCTTACAGCGGGGAAGTGGGGCCAACGTCCTGACTTTC.

This clone was seen once. DNA for the CDR3: TGTGCCAGCTCACTTTGGCAGCTTGAGGGCAGCACAGATACGCAGTATTTT. Encoded protein: CASSLWQLEGSTDTQYF. The chain couples TRBV18 to TRBJ2-3; possibly TRBD2 for D (5 bases). CDR1 is KGHSH, CDR2 LQKENI, per germline. V was pared by 4 bases and J by 0 bases, with 17 bases between. The CDR3 is 17 residues long.

V usage is TRBV30 and J usage is TRBJ1-6, with 8 nucleotides matching TRBD1. V shed 0 bases, J shed 6 bases, and the junction held 1 base outside the gene matches. This CDR3 spans 14 amino acids. Germline V CDR1 and CDR2: GTSNPN, SVGIG (reference sequence). CDR3 region: CAWSVGQGNSPLHF. The DNA of the CDR3 is TGTGCCTGGAGTGTAGGACAGGGTAATTCACCCCTCCACTTT. Drawing the rest from reference TRBV30 and TRBJ1-6, the complete variable domain is SQTIHQWPATLVQPVGSPLSLECTVEGTSNPNLYWYRQAAGRGLQLLFYSVGIGQISSEVPQNLSASRPQDRQFILSSKKLLLSDSGFYLCAWSVGQGNSPLHFGNGTRLTVT.

J is TRBJ1-6 and V is TRBV7-2; 9 bases map to TRBD1. J gave up 8 bases and V 2 bases, and 1 base lay outside the gene matches. The CDR3 is 14 amino acids. The germline V gene encodes CDR1 SGHTA and CDR2 FQGNSA. The CDR3 coding sequence is TGTGCCAGCAGCTTACGGGACAGGGATTCACCCCTCCACTTT. As protein: CASSLRDRDSPLHF.

This sequence joins TRBV5-1 and TRBJ2-2; a possible D gene is TRBD1 (6 bases). This CDR3 has 15 residues. The germline CDR1 and CDR2 sequences are SGHRS and YFSETQ. The ends were cut back, 5 bases at V and 5 bases at J, with 16 bases in the middle. The CDR3 is CASRAGAVNTGELFF. The CDR3 DNA is TGCGCCAGCAGGGCAGGGGCGGTAAATACCGGGGAGCTGTTTTTT.

This chain uses TRBV13 with TRBJ2-5, with D unclear. Germline values: CDR1 PRHDT, CDR2 FYEKMQ (reference sequence). The CDR3 spans 12 residues. V was trimmed by 5 bases and J by 7 bases, leaving 11 bases between them. CDR3 sequence (DNA): TGTGCCAGCAGCCCCCCCGGGTTGACCCAGTACTTC. Encoded protein: CASSPPGLTQYF.

The rearrangement uses TRBV2 and TRBJ2-3, with TRBD2 matching 7 bases. Trimming at V came to 4 bases and at J to 3 bases, leaving 7 bases not matched to a gene. The germline gives CDR1 SNHLY, CDR2 FYNNEI. This CDR3 has 15 amino acids. CDR3 in amino acids: CASSAGGGGTDTQYF. The CDR3 nucleotides are TGTGCCAGCAGTGCTGGGGGGGGAGGGACAGATACGCAGTATTTT.

The chain uses TRBV6-5 and TRBJ1-1, with D maybe TRBD1 (5 bases). Germline V gives CDR1 MNHEY, CDR2 SVGAGI. This CDR3 has 13 residues. Trimming took off 2 bases at V and 12 bases at J, with 16 bases between the two ends. The CDR3 DNA follows: TGTGCCAGCAGTTACCAATACTCAGGGAAGACTTTCTTT. Translating gives CASSYQYSGKTFF.

The chain carries TRBV19 and TRBJ1-2; a weak D match, TRBD1 (5 bases). The V end was cut by 5 bases, the J end by 8 bases, with 12 bases between. CDR3 length equals 12 residues. The V gene's germline CDR1 is LNHDA and CDR2 SQIVND (reference sequence). Written as DNA, the CDR3 is TGTGCCAGTAGTTCCAGGGTTCCCGGCTACACCTTC. This translates into CASSSRVPGYTF.

The sample holds one count of this clone. This sequence joins TRBV5-8 and TRBJ2-7; 7 nucleotides match TRBD1. Germline V gene sequence: CDR1 SGHTS, CDR2 YDEGEE. V shed 4 bases and J 2 bases; nucleotides not matched to a gene: 9. This CDR3 has 15 residues. The CDR3 sequence is CASSLGTAPPYEQYF. Here the CDR3 DNA reads TGTGCCAGCAGCCTAGGGACAGCCCCACCCTACGAGCAGTACTTC.

The V and J genes are TRBV2 and TRBJ2-1, with D maybe TRBD2 (7 bases). The CDR3 is made up of 14 amino acids. From germline, CDR1 is SNHLY and CDR2 FYNNEI. V was shortened by 8 bases and J by 4 bases, with 15 bases between the two germline ends. The CDR3 loop reads CASRGGGAYNEQFF. CDR3 sequence (DNA): TGTGCCAGCCGTGGAGGGGGGGCTTACAATGAGCAGTTCTTC.

The rearrangement uses TRBV11-2 and TRBJ1-6; 9 nucleotides match TRBD1. Germline lookup yields CDR1 SGHAT and CDR2 FQNNGV. The J segment lost 9 bases and the V segment lost 0 bases, leaving 18 bases of the junction unmatched. This CDR3 region has 20 residues. The CDR3 DNA is TGTGCCAGCAGCTTAGAGGCTGAGGACAGGGGTTTTTTTGTTGGTTCACCCCTCCACTTT. The encoded protein is CASSLEAEDRGFFVGSPLHF.

The genes are TRBV13 and TRBJ2-5; 7 bases agree with TRBD1. Germline V gene data show CDR1 as PRHDT and CDR2 as FYEKMQ (reference sequence). V lost 5 bases and J lost 2; bases outside the gene matches: 8. This CDR3 is 15 amino acids long. The CDR3 sequence is CASSRPGTAQETQYF. As DNA, the CDR3 is TGTGCCAGCAGCCGCCCCGGGACAGCTCAAGAGACCCAGTACTTC.

This clone showed up just a few times. This chain uses TRBV5-1 with TRBJ1-3; maybe TRBD1 (6 bases). V was clipped by 7 bases and J by 3 bases, with 11 bases between them. The CDR3 contains 13 residues. Germline lookup yields CDR1 SGHRS and CDR2 YFSETQ. The CDR3 region is CASSGVGGNTIYF. CDR3 bases: TGCGCCAGCTCAGGGGTAGGTGGAAACACCATATATTTT.

This sequence joins TRBV30 and TRBJ1-5; the D is unclear. Germline V gene sequence: CDR1 GTSNPN, CDR2 SVGIG (reference sequence). Trimming stripped 2 bases from V and 5 bases from J, with 13 bases between. There are 14 residues in the CDR3. CDR3 loop: CAWSISRTDQPQHF. The CDR3 DNA reads TGTGCCTGGAGTATATCGAGAACTGATCAGCCCCAGCATTTT. Filled out from reference TRBV30 and TRBJ1-5, the complete variable domain reads SQTIHQWPATLVQPVGSPLSLECTVEGTSNPNLYWYRQAAGRGLQLLFYSVGIGQISSEVPQNLSASRPQDRQFILSSKKLLLSDSGFYLCAWSISRTDQPQHFGDGTRLSIL.

This rearrangement joins TRBV4-2 to TRBJ1-5; 9 bases are shared with TRBD1. V was clipped by 0 bases and J by 2 bases; unmatched bases: 5. Germline assignment: CDR1 LGHNA and CDR2 YNFKEQ. CDR3 length equals 17 residues. The chain's CDR3 is CASSQDTGGAGNQPQHF. CDR3 in DNA: TGTGCCAGCAGCCAAGATACAGGGGGCGCGGGCAATCAGCCCCAGCATTTT.

V usage is TRBV12-5 and J usage is TRBJ2-1; TRBD2 matches at 9 bases. V gave up 0 bases and J gave up 7 bases; unmatched junction bases: 7. CDR1 and CDR2 (germline): LGHNT, FRNRAP. This CDR3 has 16 amino acids. CDR3 sequence (DNA): TGTGCTAGTGGTTTGGTAGTCCTAGCGGGGAGGAATGAGCAGTTCTTC. Translated, it gives CASGLVVLAGRNEQFF. Together with reference TRBV12-5 and TRBJ2-1, the CDR3 gives the full variable domain: DARVTQTPRHKVTEMGQEVTMRCQPILGHNTVFWYRQTMMQGLELLAYFRNRAPLDDSGMPKDRFSAEMPDATLATLKIQPSEPRDSAVYFCASGLVVLAGRNEQFFGPGTRLTVL.

The rearrangement uses TRBV7-9 and TRBJ2-7, with 9 bases lining up with TRBD1. CDR1 is SEHNR, CDR2 FQNEAQ, per germline (reference sequence). The V gene end was trimmed by 4 bases and the J gene end by 0 bases; junction bases not matched to a gene: 4. CDR3 size: 15 residues. The CDR3 region is CASSWDRVNSYEQYF. Here the CDR3 DNA reads TGTGCCAGCAGCTGGGACAGGGTTAACTCCTACGAGCAGTACTTC.

This rearrangement joins TRBV25-1 to TRBJ2-7; TRBD1 aligns across 9 bases. Germline trimming cut 2 bases from V and 3 bases from J; bases unmatched to any gene: 2. The CDR3 covers 14 residues. Per the germline V gene, CDR1 is MGHDK and CDR2 is SYGVNS. This CDR3 reads CASSEGQGYYEQYF. The DNA for the CDR3 is TGTGCCAGCAGTGAAGGACAGGGGTACTACGAGCAGTACTTC.

The chain joins TRBV7-2 to TRBJ2-7, with a tentative D call TRBD1 (5 bases). Germline V CDR1 and CDR2: SGHTA, FQGNSA. The CDR3 sequence is 15 residues long. V was clipped by 6 bases and J by 2 bases, with 17 bases between them. The CDR3 region has the DNA TGTGCCAGCAGGGACAACCTAGGCCTCCCCTACGAGCAGTACTTC. This encodes CASRDNLGLPYEQYF.

The chain has TRBV5-4 and TRBJ2-3; TRBD2 aligns across 10 bases. Germline values: CDR1 SGHNT, CDR2 YYREEE (reference sequence). The V gene end was trimmed by 6 bases and the J gene end by 0 bases; junction bases not matched to a gene: 4. The CDR3 is 15 residues long. The CDR3 bases are TGTGCCAGCAATCTACTAGCGGGGAGCACAGATACGCAGTATTTT. Its protein is CASNLLAGSTDTQYF.

This clone was observed a few times. V usage is TRBV10-3 and J usage is TRBJ2-3; D gene uncertain. Trimming left V 9 bases short and J 0 bases short, with 4 bases between. The CDR3 totals 11 residues. Germline CDR1 and CDR2: ENHRY and SYGVKD. The DNA for the CDR3 is TGTGCCATACAGAGCACAGATACGCAGTATTTT. This codes for CAIQSTDTQYF.

The chain carries TRBV5-1 and TRBJ1-1; TRBD1 aligns across 7 bases. Losses at the gene ends were 3 bases for V and 4 bases for J; bases not matched to a gene: 3. Germline V lookup: CDR1 SGHRS, CDR2 YFSETQ. This CDR3 is 13 amino acids long. This CDR3 reads CASSSGTATEAFF. The CDR3, as DNA: TGCGCCAGCAGCTCGGGGACAGCCACTGAAGCTTTCTTT.

The rearrangement joins TRBV6-5 to TRBJ2-1; 10 nucleotides match TRBD1. Trimming cost V 6 bases and J 6 bases; bases outside gene matches: 2. Germline CDR1 reads MNHEY; CDR2 reads SVGAGI. CDR3 size: 13 residues. CDR3 residues: CASSGQGVNEQFF. CDR3 DNA sequence: TGTGCCAGCAGCGGACAGGGGGTCAATGAGCAGTTCTTC.

This chain joins TRBV6-6 and TRBJ2-2; D not certain. Trimming left V 4 bases short and J 5 bases short, with 11 bases between. The germline V gene has CDR1 MNHNY and CDR2 SVGAGI (reference sequence). This CDR3 contains 14 residues. The CDR3 spells CASSFDPQTGELFF. The CDR3 DNA sequence: TGTGCCAGCAGTTTCGATCCACAAACCGGGGAGCTGTTTTTT.

V and J are TRBV6-5 and TRBJ2-3, with D tentatively TRBD2 (5 bases). Per the germline V gene, CDR1 is MNHEY and CDR2 is SVGAGI. Trimming pared 5 bases from V and 2 bases from J, leaving 11 bases between. The CDR3 consists of 14 residues. The CDR3 loop is CASSRPGNTDTQYF. The DNA of the CDR3 is TGTGCCAGCAGTCGACCCGGGAACACAGATACGCAGTATTTT.

CDR3 sequence (DNA): TGTGCCAGCAGGTCAGACAGGGGTTTGGGCAATCAGCCCCAGCATTTT. It codes for CASRSDRGLGNQPQHF. This chain uses TRBV28 with TRBJ1-5, with TRBD1 matching over 8 bases. CDR3 length: 16 residues. Germline lookup yields CDR1 MDHEN and CDR2 SYDVKM. Losses at the gene ends were 6 bases for V and 2 bases for J; bases not matched to a gene: 9.

The rearrangement links TRBV12-5 to TRBJ1-5, with D tentatively TRBD1 (6 bases). The CDR3 consists of 15 residues. The germline V gene encodes CDR1 LGHNT and CDR2 FRNRAP. Trimming cost V 7 bases and J 2 bases, with 15 bases left between them. The CDR3 loop is CASASGGAGNQPQHF. The CDR3 DNA reads as TGTGCTAGTGCCTCGGGGGGGGCGGGCAATCAGCCCCAGCATTTT.